These 30 T cell receptor beta chains originate from one sample sequenced in a study of regulatory T cells in long-lasting Graves disease. Documented time point: persistent/refractory GD, antithyroid drugs over 5 years with positive TRAb. PBMC-extracted RNA yielded the TCR library. Library construction for TCR beta used iRepertoire HTBI primers and Arm-PCR of CDR3 regions. TCRdb used MiXCR to reprocess the multiplex PCR reads, holding one entry per CDR3 protein. The data hold around 400,000 distinct CDR3 sequences, with 23% observed a single time. Sample: peripheral blood mononuclear cells (PBMCs), taken when the disease was refractory, from a patient treated with antithyroid drugs. These receptors came from a woman aged 40 to 50 with Graves disease.

There are a few counts of this clonotype. J is TRBJ2-7 and V is TRBV15, with 9 bases fitting TRBD1. The CDR3 has 17 amino acids. Germline CDR1 and CDR2: LNHNV and YYDKDF (reference sequence). J gave up 4 bases and V 0 bases, and 10 bases lay outside the gene matches. The CDR3 coding sequence is TGTGCCACCAGCAGAGATATGGTATCACAGGGGGCTTACGAGCAGTACTTC. Translation gives CATSRDMVSQGAYEQYF. Looking up the rest from reference TRBV15 and TRBJ2-7 gives the full variable domain: DAMVIQNPRYQVTQFGKPVTLSCSQTLNHNVMYWYQQKSSQAPKLLFHYYDKDFNNEADTPDNFQSRRPNTSFCFLDIRSPGLGDTAMYLCATSRDMVSQGAYEQYFGPGTRLTVT.

There are a few counts of this clonotype. The chain recombines TRBV5-1 with TRBJ1-5, with a possible D match to TRBD1 (5 bases). The CDR3 totals 18 residues. V gave up 0 bases and J gave up 0 bases, with 16 bases separating them. Germline CDR1 SGHRS, CDR2 YFSETQ. Here the CDR3 reads CASSLGPRALYSNQPQHF. As DNA, the CDR3 is TGCGCCAGCAGCTTGGGTCCCAGGGCGCTTTATAGCAATCAGCCCCAGCATTTT.

The V call is TRBV28, the J call TRBJ2-1; D gene uncertain. The CDR3 length is 18 residues. Germline V CDR1 and CDR2: MDHEN, SYDVKM. V lost 2 bases and J lost 5, with 22 bases in between. The CDR3 region has the DNA TGTGCCAGCAGTTTACTCCCTCCTACAGTTCAGCCCGACAATGAGCAGTTCTTC. It specifies CASSLLPPTVQPDNEQFF.

CDR3 protein: CASSISYNEQFF. The CDR3, as DNA: TGTGCCAGCAGTATCTCCTACAATGAGCAGTTCTTC. V and J are TRBV28 and TRBJ2-1; D is unresolved. The CDR3 length is 12 residues. Germline V gene lookup returns CDR1 MDHEN and CDR2 SYDVKM. V lost 5 bases, J lost 0 bases, and 2 bases lay in between.

This sequence joins TRBV7-9 and TRBJ2-7; 8 nucleotides match TRBD2. The V gene end was trimmed by 5 bases and the J gene end by 6 bases; junction bases not matched to a gene: 15. The CDR3 is 16 residues long. Germline assignment: CDR1 SEHNR and CDR2 FQNEAQ (reference sequence). CDR3 coding DNA: TGTGCCAGCAGCCCCAGGTTCGGAGGACTAGCTGGCGAGCAGTACTTC. Encoded protein: CASSPRFGGLAGEQYF.

This clonotype showed up many times. This chain uses TRBV28 with TRBJ2-5; TRBD2 is a possible D gene (6 bases). V lost 4 bases and J lost 5, with 14 bases in between. From germline, CDR1 is MDHEN and CDR2 SYDVKM. This CDR3 is built from 14 residues. Here the CDR3 reads CASSWSGGSETQYF. The DNA for the CDR3 is TGTGCCAGCAGTTGGTCAGGAGGGAGTGAGACCCAGTACTTC. Variable domain in full (rest from reference TRBV28 and TRBJ2-5): DVKVTQSSRYLVKRTGEKVFLECVQDMDHENMFWYRQDPGLGLRLIYFSYDVKMKEKGDIPEGYSVSREKKERFSLILESASTNQTSMYLCASSWSGGSETQYFGPGTRLLVL.

This clonotype was seen ten or more times. The chain recombines TRBV2 with TRBJ2-5; TRBD2 matches at 9 bases. The CDR3 loop spans 16 amino acids. Germline V gene data show CDR1 as SNHLY and CDR2 as FYNNEI. V dropped 8 bases and J dropped 5; count of bases not matched to a gene: 15. In nucleotides, the CDR3 is TGTGCCAGCTACCCCCAAATAGCGGGAGTTGGGGAGACCCAGTACTTC. It is translated as CASYPQIAGVGETQYF. Filled out from reference TRBV2 and TRBJ2-5, the complete variable domain reads EPEVTQTPSHQVTQMGQEVILRCVPISNHLYFYWYRQILGQKVEFLVSFYNNEISEKSEIFDDQFSVERPDGSNFTLKIRSTKLEDSAMYFCASYPQIAGVGETQYFGPGTRLLVL.

This clonotype has ten or more counts. V usage is TRBV29-1 and J usage is TRBJ1-2; D may be TRBD1 (5 bases). Germline V gives CDR1 SQVTM, CDR2 ANQGSEA. V shed 6 bases and J shed 2 bases, with 7 bases lying between them. This CDR3 has 11 amino acids. The CDR3 protein is CSVGGNYGYTF. The CDR3 nucleotides read TGCAGCGTGGGGGGGAACTATGGCTACACCTTC.

The gene calls are TRBV28 and TRBJ1-3; 8 bases are a match to TRBD1. The CDR3 consists of 15 residues. Germline assignment: CDR1 MDHEN and CDR2 SYDVKM. J lost 4 bases, V lost 6 bases, and 8 bases had no gene match. The CDR3 is CASSLDRGGGNTIYF. The CDR3 DNA follows: TGTGCCAGCAGCCTCGACAGGGGCGGCGGAAACACCATATATTTT.

This clonotype was recorded at least ten times. This chain links TRBV28 with TRBJ1-4, with TRBD1 matching 7 bases. There are 16 residues in the CDR3. V dropped 4 bases and J dropped 0; count of bases not matched to a gene: 5. CDR1 and CDR2 (germline): MDHEN, SYDVKM. CDR3 sequence reads: CASSSLDRSTNEKLFF. As DNA, the CDR3 is TGTGCCAGCAGTTCCCTGGACAGGTCAACTAATGAAAAACTGTTTTTT.

The table lists this clonotype with many counts. The genes are TRBV28 and TRBJ2-7; TRBD2 matches at 7 bases. The CDR3 spans 14 residues. Trimming took 2 bases from V and 3 from J; bases not matched to a gene: 4. CDR1 is MDHEN, CDR2 SYDVKM, per germline. The CDR3 sequence: CASSLVGGFYEQYF. DNA of the CDR3: TGTGCCAGCAGTTTAGTGGGAGGGTTCTACGAGCAGTACTTC.

There are many counts of this clonotype. This chain uses TRBV2 with TRBJ2-7; the D gene is possibly TRBD2 (6 bases). The V gene lost 5 bases and the J gene lost 5 bases, with 13 bases spanning the gap. The CDR3 covers 13 residues. The germline V gene encodes CDR1 SNHLY and CDR2 FYNNEI. The CDR3 DNA follows: TGTGCCAGCAGTCGGCTAGCGAAGAACGAGCAGTACTTC. This translates into CASSRLAKNEQYF.

There are many counts of this clonotype. The CDR3 spells CASSWTGTRANVLTF. DNA for the CDR3: TGTGCCAGCAGTTGGACCGGGACCCGGGCCAACGTCCTGACTTTC. The chain couples TRBV28 to TRBJ2-6; either TRBD1 or TRBD2 may supply D (5 bases each). V was shortened by 4 bases and J by 5 bases, with 12 bases between the two germline ends. Looked up from germline, CDR1 is MDHEN and CDR2 is SYDVKM. The CDR3 has 15 residues.

This clonotype showed up just a few times. The chain couples TRBV3-1 to TRBJ2-4; D is ambiguous. In germline, CDR1 is LGHDT, CDR2 YNNKEL (reference sequence). V was trimmed by 4 bases and J by 1 base, leaving 11 bases between them. The CDR3 runs 15 residues. In DNA form, the CDR3 reads TGTGCCAGCAGCCGTGCAGTGTCGGCCAAAAACATTCAGTACTTC. This codes for CASSRAVSAKNIQYF.

V usage is TRBV9 and J usage is TRBJ1-1, with 10 positions matching TRBD1. Germline CDR1 and CDR2: SGDLS and YYNGEE. Trimming at V came to 4 bases and at J to 2 bases, leaving 8 bases not matched to a gene. CDR3 length equals 16 residues. The CDR3 DNA reads TGTGCCAGCAGCCCCCGGACAGGGGGAACAAACACTGAAGCTTTCTTT. Translated, it gives CASSPRTGGTNTEAFF.

The chain carries TRBV15 and TRBJ2-7, with 14 nucleotides matching TRBD2. Germline CDR1 reads LNHNV; CDR2 reads YYDKDF (reference sequence). The CDR3 runs 16 residues. The V and J ends lost 1 base and 7 bases, in that order; junction bases with no gene match: 6. The CDR3 reads CATSRVGTSGRGEQYF. In nucleotides, the CDR3 is TGTGCCACCAGCAGAGTGGGGACTAGCGGGAGAGGTGAGCAGTACTTC.

This sequence joins TRBV10-3 and TRBJ1-1, with 10 bases fitting TRBD1. The germline gives CDR1 ENHRY, CDR2 SYGVKD. The ends lost 6 bases at V and 5 bases at J; junction bases unmatched: 6. This CDR3 comprises 14 residues. CDR3 amino acids: CAISRDRGRTEAFF. CDR3 in DNA: TGTGCCATCAGCCGGGACAGGGGAAGGACTGAAGCTTTCTTT.

This clonotype showed up many times. The gene calls are TRBV30 and TRBJ2-5; 10 nucleotides align to TRBD2. CDR3 length: 13 amino acids. The V gene end was trimmed by 3 bases and the J gene end by 5 bases; junction bases not matched to a gene: 3. Germline values: CDR1 GTSNPN, CDR2 SVGIG (reference sequence). The CDR3: CAWRVAGGETQYF. The CDR3, as DNA: TGTGCCTGGAGGGTAGCGGGAGGTGAGACCCAGTACTTC. The entire variable domain, with the rest obtained from reference TRBV30 and TRBJ2-5, is as follows: SQTIHQWPATLVQPVGSPLSLECTVEGTSNPNLYWYRQAAGRGLQLLFYSVGIGQISSEVPQNLSASRPQDRQFILSSKKLLLSDSGFYLCAWRVAGGETQYFGPGTRLLVL.

This clonotype appeared many times. The chain links TRBV29-1 to TRBJ2-7, with 8 positions matching TRBD1. CDR1 and CDR2 (germline): SQVTM, ANQGSEA. The CDR3 has 14 amino acids. V gave up 4 bases and J gave up 5 bases; unmatched junction bases: 10. CDR3 nucleotide sequence: TGCAGCGTTGTCGGAGGACAGGGTAGTCACGAGCAGTACTTC. The encoded protein is CSVVGGQGSHEQYF.

In this sample, this clonotype turned up many times. This chain links TRBV14 with TRBJ2-5; no clear D. The germline V gene encodes CDR1 SGHDN and CDR2 FVKESK. The ends were cut back, 4 bases at V and 7 bases at J, with 13 bases in the middle. The CDR3 runs 13 residues. In DNA form, the CDR3 reads TGTGCCAGCAGCCTTACACTGGCGGCGACCCAGTACTTC. Its protein product is CASSLTLAATQYF. Based on the CDR3 plus reference TRBV14 and TRBJ2-5, the full variable domain is EAGVTQFPSHSVIEKGQTVTLRCDPISGHDNLYWYRRVMGKEIKFLLHFVKESKQDESGMPNNRFLAERTGGTYSTLKVQPAELEDSGVYFCASSLTLAATQYFGPGTRLLVL.

Comments on this clonotype: Given a much more abundant clone one base away, this may be a read error. The rearrangement joins TRBV27 to TRBJ2-2; the D gene is possibly TRBD1 (6 bases). From germline, CDR1 is MNHEY and CDR2 SMNVEV (reference sequence). CDR3 length: 16 amino acids. CDR3 loop: CASGFRGRVPTGELFF. The CDR3 DNA reads as TGTGCCAGCGGTTTCAGGGGTAGGGTCCCCACCGGGGAGCTGTTTTTT.

V usage is TRBV19 and J usage is TRBJ2-5, with 9 bases aligning to TRBD1. The trim removed 5 bases at V and 0 bases at J, leaving 7 bases unmatched. Per the germline V gene, CDR1 is LNHDA and CDR2 is SQIVND (reference sequence). CDR3 length: 16 amino acids. In DNA form, the CDR3 reads TGTGCCAGTAGTTTGGGACAGGGCTCGTACCAAGAGACCCAGTACTTC. Amino acid sequence: CASSLGQGSYQETQYF.

This clonotype occurred a few times. The chain has TRBV19 and TRBJ2-1; D may match TRBD1 or TRBD2 (5 bases each). Germline V gene lookup returns CDR1 LNHDA and CDR2 SQIVND (reference sequence). The ends were cut back, 4 bases at V and 2 bases at J, with 12 bases in the middle. This CDR3 region has 15 residues. DNA for the CDR3: TGTGCCAGTAGTACCGGGACCAGCACCTACAATGAGCAGTTCTTC. Its translation is CASSTGTSTYNEQFF.

This chain joins TRBV29-1 and TRBJ2-5, with 9 bases aligning to TRBD1. J gave up 2 bases and V 6 bases, and 13 bases lay outside the gene matches. The CDR3 consists of 16 residues. Germline lookup yields CDR1 SQVTM and CDR2 ANQGSEA. CDR3 protein: CSVTPGQGFGQETQYF. DNA for the CDR3: TGCAGCGTGACTCCGGGACAGGGTTTTGGTCAAGAGACCCAGTACTTC.

At least ten counts were recorded for this clonotype. The rearrangement uses TRBV10-3 and TRBJ2-7, with TRBD2 matching 7 bases. Germline trimming cut 0 bases from V and 6 bases from J; bases unmatched to any gene: 8. The germline V gene encodes CDR1 ENHRY and CDR2 SYGVKD. This CDR3 is built from 15 residues. The CDR3 DNA is TGTGCCATCAGTGAGTCGAGTAGCGGGTGGTCCGAGCAGTACTTC. This encodes CAISESSSGWSEQYF.

In this sample, this clonotype turned up a few times. The chain carries TRBV19 and TRBJ2-7; D remains unclear. V dropped 10 bases and J dropped 4 bases, with 17 bases sitting between them. CDR3 length equals 13 residues. Looked up from germline, CDR1 is LNHDA and CDR2 is SQIVND (reference sequence). The CDR3 nucleotides read TGTGCCACCCCTGATGGGCCGAGTTACGAGCAGTACTTC. This codes for CATPDGPSYEQYF.

The chain has TRBV5-1 and TRBJ2-7; perhaps TRBD1 as D (6 bases). V was clipped by 1 base and J by 5 bases, with 16 bases between them. This CDR3 is built from 15 residues. Germline V gene sequence: CDR1 SGHRS, CDR2 YFSETQ. CDR3 in DNA: TGCGCCAGCAGCTTGACAGGGAGTGGGGTGAACGAGCAGTACTTC. It codes for CASSLTGSGVNEQYF.

The chain combines TRBV15 with TRBJ2-7; no clear D gene. Germline CDR1 is LNHNV and CDR2 is YYDKDF (reference sequence). V lost 0 bases, J lost 3 bases, and 12 bases lay in between. The CDR3 is 15 amino acids. CDR3 residues: CATSRERQLIYEQYF. CDR3 in DNA: TGTGCCACCAGCAGAGAACGGCAGCTTATCTACGAGCAGTACTTC.

There are a few counts of this clonotype. CDR3 nucleotides: TGTGCCACCAGCAGAGGAGCGGAGCTGTTTTTT. Residues: CATSRGAELFF. The chain recombines TRBV15 with TRBJ2-2; D remains unclear. V was pared by 1 base and J by 10 bases, with 4 bases between. CDR3 length equals 11 residues. Germline CDR1 LNHNV, CDR2 YYDKDF (reference sequence). The full variable domain, in which reference TRBV15 and TRBJ2-2 provide the parts outside the CDR3, is DAMVIQNPRYQVTQFGKPVTLSCSQTLNHNVMYWYQQKSSQAPKLLFHYYDKDFNNEADTPDNFQSRRPNTSFCFLDIRSPGLGDTAMYLCATSRGAELFFGEGSRLTVL.

The chain recombines TRBV5-1 with TRBJ1-2; the D is unclear. The germline V and J ends were trimmed by 5 bases and 0 bases, with 5 bases remaining between them. Germline loops: CDR1 SGHRS, CDR2 YFSETQ. This CDR3 has 12 amino acids. The DNA for the CDR3 is TGCGCCAGCAGGGGCACTAACTATGGCTACACCTTC. The encoded protein is CASRGTNYGYTF.